The clone carrying this TCR beta chain was found many times. Its antigen remains unidentified. The data derive from a study of Graves' ophthalmopathy and Graves' hyperthyroidism. Amplification of the TCR beta CDR3 regions used RNA transcripts (as template). Second-round multiplex PCR came after first-round RT-PCR with HTBI primers. MiXCR, applied by TCRdb to the multiplex PCR reads, yields one record per CDR3 protein. The table shows about 340,000 distinct CDR3 sequences, with 15% to 20% occurring only once. V was clipped by 3 bases and J by 0 bases; unmatched bases: 10. This CDR3 comprises 17 residues. Overall study results and limits: It was with 65% to 71% sensitivity and about 72% specificity that the model predicted ophthalmopathy progression. Blood also harbored most expanded thyroid clonotypes above 0.001 frequency.

V usage is TRBV12-3 or TRBV12-4 and J usage is TRBJ1-2; 7 bases map to TRBD1. This receptor was obtained from an adult man with Graves' ophthalmopathy. The sequencing sample was made of peripheral blood. The CDR3 loop reads CASSFFSLGTANYGYTF. As DNA, the CDR3 is TGTGCCAGCAGTTTCTTTTCCCTGGGGACAGCTAACTATGGCTACACCTTC.